These 8 T cell receptor beta chains came from one sample sequenced in a study of blood T cell repertoires in COVID-19. Libraries were prepared by immunoSEQ multiplex PCR; TCRdb keeps only in-frame clonotypes and omits some of them. The profile shows over 200,000 clones, roughly 86% of them singletons. Specimen: PBMCs or T cells enriched from blood (not recorded which). These receptors were obtained from a woman under 40 with acute COVID-19.

This chain connects TRBV7-8 to TRBJ2-1; 11 bases fit TRBD1. Germline CDR1 is SGHVS and CDR2 is FQNEAQ. V lost 4 bases to trimming and J lost 2 bases; unmatched junction nucleotides: 10. This CDR3 spans 18 amino acids. The CDR3 DNA sequence: TGTGCCAGCAGCTCATACCCCCCGGGACAGGGGGCCTACAATGAGCAGTTCTTC. The encoded protein is CASSSYPPGQGAYNEQFF.

The J gene is TRBJ1-1, the V gene TRBV14; possible D gene TRBD1, 6 bases. Germline CDR1 SGHDN, CDR2 FVKESK. Between the trimmed V and J ends, which lost 3 bases and 0 bases, there was a span of 14 bases. The CDR3 has 16 residues. CDR3 DNA: TGTGCCAGCAGCCAGGACTTGACAGGAGTGAACACTGAAGCTTTCTTT. It translates to CASSQDLTGVNTEAFF. The entire variable domain, with the rest obtained from reference TRBV14 and TRBJ1-1, is as follows: EAGVTQFPSHSVIEKGQTVTLRCDPISGHDNLYWYRRVMGKEIKFLLHFVKESKQDESGMPNNRFLAERTGGTYSTLKVQPAELEDSGVYFCASSQDLTGVNTEAFFGQGTRLTVV.

This clone was seen just once. This chain connects TRBV5-8 to TRBJ2-7; 12 nucleotides align to TRBD2. CDR1 and CDR2 (germline): SGHTS, YDEGEE. The CDR3 has 15 residues. The ends lost 2 bases at V and 3 bases at J; junction bases unmatched: 3. The CDR3 sequence: CASSLGLAGYYEQYF. In nucleotides, the CDR3 is TGTGCCAGCAGCTTAGGACTAGCGGGGTACTACGAGCAGTACTTC.

The chain links TRBV6-5 to TRBJ1-1, with unresolved D. This CDR3 is 15 amino acids long. V shed 6 bases and J shed 1 base, with 15 bases lying between them. Germline CDR1 MNHEY, CDR2 SVGAGI. This CDR3 reads CASRVNRDGNTEAFF. CDR3 coding DNA: TGTGCCAGCAGGGTAAACAGAGATGGGAACACTGAAGCTTTCTTT.

The chain employs TRBV4-3 and TRBJ1-2; no reliable D call. The CDR3 has 14 amino acids. Germline V gives CDR1 LGHNA, CDR2 YSLEER. V was pared by 1 base and J by 2 bases, with 8 bases between. Written as DNA, the CDR3 is TGCGCCAGCAGCCAAGGGCTCCAGAACTATGGCTACACCTTC. Protein sequence: CASSQGLQNYGYTF.

DNA for the CDR3: TGTGCCAGCAGTGAAGAGAGATATTCCTACGAGCAGTACTTC. Protein: CASSEERYSYEQYF. The chain is built from TRBV6-1 and TRBJ2-7; D is undetermined. The length of the CDR3 is 14 residues. With 1 base removed from V and 1 base from J, the gap between germline ends came to 8 bases. The germline CDR1 and CDR2 sequences are MNHNS and SASEGT.

This clone appeared a single time. This chain uses TRBV7-9 with TRBJ2-5; the D gene is possibly TRBD1 (6 bases). Germline CDR1 SEHNR, CDR2 FQNEAQ (reference sequence). This CDR3 region has 16 residues. V gave up 3 bases and J gave up 1 base, with 15 bases separating them. CDR3 region: CASSFGQPGPQETQYF. The CDR3 DNA reads TGTGCCAGCAGCTTCGGACAGCCGGGCCCCCAAGAGACCCAGTACTTC.

Note on this clone: This CDR3 is also generated by other DNA sequences in the sample. The chain combines TRBV7-3 with TRBJ2-3; D unresolved. CDR1 SGHTA and CDR2 FQGTGA come from the germline V gene. The CDR3 runs to 13 residues. V was clipped by 6 bases and J by 0 bases, with 7 bases between them. In nucleotides, the CDR3 is TGTGCCAGCAGTCTACAGAGCACAGATACGCAGTATTTT. Translation: CASSLQSTDTQYF.